This T cell receptor (beta chain) appears in the sequencing data of a study of blood T cells in healthy people across ages. This CDR3 has 15 residues. Germline V gene lookup returns CDR1 SGHRS and CDR2 YFSETQ. By share, this clonotype ranks as medium-sized. What it recognizes is unknown. Its ends do not fully match the called genes, so a read error is possible. The authors ran a second PCR of 7 to 11 cycles using a sample-barcoded 5' primer and a J-beta primer mix. TCRdb reprocessed the 5' RACE reads with MiXCR, giving one entry per CDR3 protein. The sample carries approximately 1,000,000 distinct CDR3 sequences, around 43% recorded once. Findings and caveats of the study: The unsorted PBMCs prevented any conclusive comparison of naive versus antigen-experienced cells. Per million T cells, the diversity of TCR beta decreased roughly linearly as age advanced.

The receptor's source is a woman aged 55-75 years in good health. Sequencing used blood. This rearrangement joins TRBV5-1 to TRBJ2-6; TRBD1 might be the D (5 bases). This CDR3 reads CASSLTGSGANVLTF. CDR3 DNA sequence: TGTGCCAGCAGCTTAACAGGCTCTGGGGCCAACGTCCTGACTTTC. Looking up the rest from reference TRBV5-1 and TRBJ2-6 gives the full variable domain: KAGVTQTPRYLIKTRGQQVTLSCSPISGHRSVSWYQQTPGQGLQFLFEYFSETQRNKGNFPGRFSGRQFSNSRSEMNVSTLELGDSALYLCASSLTGSGANVLTFGAGSRLTVL.